A single sample is the source of the 6 T cell receptor beta chains below, sequenced in a study of identifying expanded T cells in peripheral blood. Sequencing used immunoSEQ multiplex PCR; TCRdb keeps in-frame clones, though not all of them. The sample records about 94,000 clones, approximately 91% being singletons. The specimen sequenced was blood. All receptors come from a person aged 18 to 70 in good health.

Comments on this clone: At one end, the junction sequence differs from germline, possibly due to a read error. The V call is TRBV19, the J call TRBJ1-1; D remains ambiguous. The CDR3 contains 12 residues. The germline V gene has CDR1 LNHDA and CDR2 SQIVND (reference sequence). CDR3 DNA: TGTGCGAGTAAAGCCAGACCCACTGAAGCTTTCTTT. It is translated as CASKARPTEAFF.

The genes are TRBV25-1 and TRBJ2-3; no definite D call. The ends were cut back, 6 bases at V and 0 bases at J, with 4 bases in the middle. Germline V CDR1 and CDR2: MGHDK, SYGVNS. This CDR3 contains 12 residues. The CDR3 DNA reads TGTGCCAGCAGACTCAGCACAGATACGCAGTATTTT. It codes for CASRLSTDTQYF.

J is TRBJ1-4 and V is TRBV2, with D perhaps TRBD1 (6 bases). This CDR3 region has 15 residues. The V gene lost 2 bases and the J gene lost 3 bases, with 10 bases spanning the gap. Germline CDR1 reads SNHLY; CDR2 reads FYNNEI. The CDR3 sequence: CASSEQGTPNEKLFF. The CDR3 nucleotides read TGTGCCAGCAGTGAACAGGGGACCCCTAATGAAAAACTGTTTTTT. The full variable domain, completed using reference TRBV2 and TRBJ1-4, is EPEVTQTPSHQVTQMGQEVILRCVPISNHLYFYWYRQILGQKVEFLVSFYNNEISEKSEIFDDQFSVERPDGSNFTLKIRSTKLEDSAMYFCASSEQGTPNEKLFFGSGTQLSVL.

This chain joins TRBV5-1 and TRBJ1-4; TRBD1 agrees at 9 bases. Germline V gene sequence: CDR1 SGHRS, CDR2 YFSETQ. Unmatched junction bases numbered 3, after V lost 0 bases and J lost 6 bases. This CDR3 has 15 amino acids. The DNA for the CDR3 is TGCGCCAGCAGCTTGGTGACAGGGGGAGATGAAAAACTGTTTTTT. It yields the protein CASSLVTGGDEKLFF.

The chain uses TRBV14 and TRBJ1-1; 7 positions agree with TRBD1. With 3 bases clipped from V and 7 bases from J, the junction kept 8 bases outside the gene matches. Per the germline V gene, CDR1 is SGHDN and CDR2 is FVKESK. CDR3 length equals 14 residues. The CDR3 coding sequence is TGTGCCAGCAGCCAGCAGACAGGGACCGGTGAAGCTTTCTTT. Translating it yields CASSQQTGTGEAFF.

The chain links TRBV7-9 to TRBJ2-1; the D is unclear. Germline assignment: CDR1 SEHNR and CDR2 FQNEAQ (reference sequence). The V end was cut by 3 bases, the J end by 5 bases, with 8 bases between. This CDR3 comprises 13 residues. CDR3 protein: CASSLVRHNEQFF. CDR3 bases: TGTGCCAGCAGCTTGGTCCGACACAATGAGCAGTTCTTC.